This T cell receptor (beta chain) was observed in a study of blood T cell repertoires in COVID-19. At the level of the study: Samples came from the United States, Italy and Spain, spanning acute and convalescent COVID-19. From T cells, B-cell-depleted T cells, or PBMCs came the material, which was cDNA or gDNA.

The germline CDR1 and CDR2 sequences are MDHEN and SYDVKM. The CDR3 sequence is 17 residues long. Trimming removed 6 bases at V and 0 bases at J, with 21 bases between. Source study methods: The authors estimated nucleated cell counts from reference gene primer amplification. Only in-frame clones appear in the TCRdb table, and some are missing; sequencing was by immunoSEQ multiplex PCR. D and trimming were read from the DNA, whereas the V and J calls and clone size are those reported in that table. Seen here are 55,000 to 75,000 clones, over 75% observed once, and the top ten hold around 9.7%. The genes are TRBV28 and TRBJ2-7; weak D call: TRBD2 (6 bases). The sequence was collected from a human donor in a cohort sampled during active COVID-19. Sequencing used peripheral blood. In DNA form, the CDR3 reads TGTGCCAGCAGAAGTTGGGGTAAGGGACTTAGCTCCTACGAGCAGTACTTC. As protein: CASRSWGKGLSSYEQYF.